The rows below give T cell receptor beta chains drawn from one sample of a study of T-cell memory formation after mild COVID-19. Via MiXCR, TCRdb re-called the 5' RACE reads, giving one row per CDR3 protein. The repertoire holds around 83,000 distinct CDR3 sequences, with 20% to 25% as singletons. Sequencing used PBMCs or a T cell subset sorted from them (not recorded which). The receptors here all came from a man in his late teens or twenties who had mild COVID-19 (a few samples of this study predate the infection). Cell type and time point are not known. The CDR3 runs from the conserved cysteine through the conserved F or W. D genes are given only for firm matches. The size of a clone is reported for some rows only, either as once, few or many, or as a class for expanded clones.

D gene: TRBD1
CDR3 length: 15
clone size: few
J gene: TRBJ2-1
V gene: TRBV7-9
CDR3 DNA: TGTGCCAGCAGCTTGACAATGGACAGGCGAAATGAGCAGTTCTTC
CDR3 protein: CASSLTMDRRNEQFF

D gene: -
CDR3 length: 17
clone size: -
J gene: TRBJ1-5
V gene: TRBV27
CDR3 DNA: TGTGCCAGCAGTTCCGCTACAGAGCTTCATAGCAATCAGCCCCAGCATTTT
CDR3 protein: CASSSATELHSNQPQHF

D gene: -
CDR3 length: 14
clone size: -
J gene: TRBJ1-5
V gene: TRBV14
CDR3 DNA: TGTGCCAGCAGCCAAGTGGGGTTCAATCAGCCCCAGCATTTT
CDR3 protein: CASSQVGFNQPQHF

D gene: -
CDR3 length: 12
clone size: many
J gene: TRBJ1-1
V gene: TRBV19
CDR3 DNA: TGTGCCAGTAGTTTAGGGGTGGCTGAAGCTTTCTTT
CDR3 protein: CASSLGVAEAFF

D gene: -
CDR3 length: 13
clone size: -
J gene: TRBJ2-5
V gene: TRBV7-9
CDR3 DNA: TGTGCCAGCAGCCCCCCGGCTATGGAGACCCAGTACTTC
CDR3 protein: CASSPPAMETQYF

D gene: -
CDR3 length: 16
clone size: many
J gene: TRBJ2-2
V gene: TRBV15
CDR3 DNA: TGTGCCACCAGCAGAGATAGAGGGTCGAACACCGGGGAGCTGTTTTTT
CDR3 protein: CATSRDRGSNTGELFF

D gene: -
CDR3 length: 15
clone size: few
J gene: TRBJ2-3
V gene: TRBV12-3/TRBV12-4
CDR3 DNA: TGTGCCAGCAGTCGGGCAAGCGGTAGCACAGATACGCAGTATTTT
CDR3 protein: CASSRASGSTDTQYF

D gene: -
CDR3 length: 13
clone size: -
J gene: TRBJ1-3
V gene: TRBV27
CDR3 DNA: TGTGCCAGCAGTTTGGACGGTGGAAACACCATATATTTT
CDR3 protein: CASSLDGGNTIYF

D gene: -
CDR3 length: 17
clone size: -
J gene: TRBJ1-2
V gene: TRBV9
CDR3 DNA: TGTGCCAGCAGCCCGAGAGAGGGGAGCACCGGGAGCCGTGGCTACACCTTC
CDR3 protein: CASSPREGSTGSRGYTF

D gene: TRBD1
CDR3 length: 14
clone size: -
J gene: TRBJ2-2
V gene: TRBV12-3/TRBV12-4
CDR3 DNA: TGTGCCAGCTCGGGGACAGGGAACTCCGGGGAGCTGTTTTTT
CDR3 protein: CASSGTGNSGELFF

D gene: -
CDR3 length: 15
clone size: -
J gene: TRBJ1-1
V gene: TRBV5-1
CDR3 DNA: TGCGCCAGCCGCCCGTTGGTCTCAGCGAACACTGAAGCTTTCTTT
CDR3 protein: CASRPLVSANTEAFF

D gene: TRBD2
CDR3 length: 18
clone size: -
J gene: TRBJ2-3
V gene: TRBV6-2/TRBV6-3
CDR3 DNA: TGTGCCAGCAGCAGGATAGGCGGGGGTAAAGGTGGCACAGATACGCAGTATTTT
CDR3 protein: CASSRIGGGKGGTDTQYF

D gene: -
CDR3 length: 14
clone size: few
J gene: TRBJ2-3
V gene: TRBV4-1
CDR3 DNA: TGCGCCAGCCAGCCCTCCCTCTCAGGACTCCCCAAGTATTTT
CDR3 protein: CASQPSLSGLPKYF

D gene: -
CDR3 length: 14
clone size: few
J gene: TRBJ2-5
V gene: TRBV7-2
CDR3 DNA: TGTGCCAGCAGCTTAGTTATCAGGCAAGAGACCCAGTACTTC
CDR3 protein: CASSLVIRQETQYF

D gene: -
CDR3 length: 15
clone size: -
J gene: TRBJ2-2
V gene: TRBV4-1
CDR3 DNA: TGCGCCAGCAGACACACAGGGAAGGACACCGGGGAGCTGTTTTTT
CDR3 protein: CASRHTGKDTGELFF

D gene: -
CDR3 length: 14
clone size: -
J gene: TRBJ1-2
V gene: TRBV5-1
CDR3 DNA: TGCGCCAGCAGCTATGATCAGGGAGCGGATGGCTACACCTTC
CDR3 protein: CASSYDQGADGYTF

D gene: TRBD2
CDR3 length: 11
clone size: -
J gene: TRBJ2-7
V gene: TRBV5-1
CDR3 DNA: TGCGCCAGCAGGGGAGGGAATGAGCAGTACTTC
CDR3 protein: CASRGGNEQYF

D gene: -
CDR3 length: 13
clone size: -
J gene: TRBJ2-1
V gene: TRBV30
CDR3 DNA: TGTGCCTGGACGGTCGGGTCCTACAATGAGCAGTTCTTC
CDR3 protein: CAWTVGSYNEQFF

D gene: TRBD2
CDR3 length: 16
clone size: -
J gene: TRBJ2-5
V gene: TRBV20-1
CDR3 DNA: TGCAGTGCTTCTGTCGCCGGACTAGCGGATCAAGAGACCCAGTACTTC
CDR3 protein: CSASVAGLADQETQYF

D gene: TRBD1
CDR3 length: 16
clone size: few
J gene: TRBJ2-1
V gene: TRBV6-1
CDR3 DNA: TGTGCCAGCAGTGAACCGGGACAGGGGGTAGAAAATGAGCAGTTCTTC
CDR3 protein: CASSEPGQGVENEQFF

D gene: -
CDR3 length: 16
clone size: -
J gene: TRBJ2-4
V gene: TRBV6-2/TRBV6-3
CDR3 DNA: TGTGCCAGCAGTTTTTCAGGGCCGCTAGCCAAAAACATTCAGTACTTC
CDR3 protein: CASSFSGPLAKNIQYF

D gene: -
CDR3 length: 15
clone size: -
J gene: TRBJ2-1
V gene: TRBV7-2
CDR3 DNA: TGTGCCAGCAGCTTGTTTGCGGTGGAAAACAATGAGCAGTTCTTC
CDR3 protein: CASSLFAVENNEQFF

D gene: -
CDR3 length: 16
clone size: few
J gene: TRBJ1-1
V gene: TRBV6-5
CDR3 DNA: TGTGCCAGCAACGCCGTTGGGGGCAGAAGTGACACTGAAGCTTTCTTT
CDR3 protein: CASNAVGGRSDTEAFF

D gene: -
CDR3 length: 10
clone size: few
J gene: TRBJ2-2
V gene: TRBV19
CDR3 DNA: TGTGCCAGCCGGGGCGGGGAGCTGTTTTTT
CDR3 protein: CASRGGELFF

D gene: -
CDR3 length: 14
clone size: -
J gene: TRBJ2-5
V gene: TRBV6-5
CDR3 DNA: TGTGCCAGCAGTTCATCGACAGCCCAAGAGACCCAGTACTTC
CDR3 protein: CASSSSTAQETQYF

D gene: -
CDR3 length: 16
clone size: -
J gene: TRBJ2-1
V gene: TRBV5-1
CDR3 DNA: TGCGCCAGCAGCCAGACTTCGGACAGCTTATACAATGAGCAGTTCTTC
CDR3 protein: CASSQTSDSLYNEQFF

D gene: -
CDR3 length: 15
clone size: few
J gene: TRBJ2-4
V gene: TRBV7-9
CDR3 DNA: TGTGCCAGCAGCTTAGATGCGACCACCGTGGCCATTCAGTACTTC
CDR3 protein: CASSLDATTVAIQYF

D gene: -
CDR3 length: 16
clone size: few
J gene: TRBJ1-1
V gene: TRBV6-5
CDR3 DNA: TGTGCCAGCAGTTACTGGGCAGGGGACATGAACACTGAAGCTTTCTTT
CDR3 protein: CASSYWAGDMNTEAFF

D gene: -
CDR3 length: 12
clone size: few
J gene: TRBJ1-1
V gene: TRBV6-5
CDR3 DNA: TGTGCCAGCAGTTACGGAGCAGATGAAGCTTTCTTT
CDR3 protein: CASSYGADEAFF

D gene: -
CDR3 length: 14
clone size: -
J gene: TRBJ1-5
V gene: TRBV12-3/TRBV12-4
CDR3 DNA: TGTGCCAGCAGTTTGGGGGGTCCTGATCAGCCCCAGCATTTT
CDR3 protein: CASSLGGPDQPQHF

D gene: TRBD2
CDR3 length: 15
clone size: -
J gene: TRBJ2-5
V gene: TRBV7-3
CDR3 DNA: TGTGCCAGCAGCCCTGGAGCGGGGGTAAAAGAGACCCAGTACTTC
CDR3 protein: CASSPGAGVKETQYF

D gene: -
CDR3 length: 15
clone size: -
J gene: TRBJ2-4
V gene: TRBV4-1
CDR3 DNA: TGCGCCAGCAGCCAAGGGGCGGGAGCCAAAAACATTCAGTACTTC
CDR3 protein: CASSQGAGAKNIQYF

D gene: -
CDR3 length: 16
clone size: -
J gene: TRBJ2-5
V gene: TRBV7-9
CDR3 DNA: TGTGCCAGCATTCCCACGGGCCGGGGAAGCGAAGAGACCCAGTACTTC
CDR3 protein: CASIPTGRGSEETQYF

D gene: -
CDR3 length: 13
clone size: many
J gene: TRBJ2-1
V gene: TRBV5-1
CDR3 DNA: TGCGCCAGCATGTCAGGGGACTACAATGAGCAGTTCTTC
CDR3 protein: CASMSGDYNEQFF

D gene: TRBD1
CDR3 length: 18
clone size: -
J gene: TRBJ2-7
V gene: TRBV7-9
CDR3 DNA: TGTGCCAGCAGCCACACGATTATGGACAGGGGTCACCTCTACGAGCAGTACTTC
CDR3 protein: CASSHTIMDRGHLYEQYF

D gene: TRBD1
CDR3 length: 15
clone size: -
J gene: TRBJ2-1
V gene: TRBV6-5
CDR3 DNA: TGTGCCAGCAATGACCGGGACAGACGGGACAATGAGCAGTTCTTC
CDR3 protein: CASNDRDRRDNEQFF

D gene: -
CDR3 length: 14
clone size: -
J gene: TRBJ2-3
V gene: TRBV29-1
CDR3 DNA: TGCAGCGTCCAGGGGTTGCCGCTCACAGATACGCAGTATTTT
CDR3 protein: CSVQGLPLTDTQYF

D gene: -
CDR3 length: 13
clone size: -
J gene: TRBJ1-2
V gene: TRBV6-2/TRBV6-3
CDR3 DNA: TGTGCCAGCAGTTATGGGGGCCTCTATGGCTACACCTTC
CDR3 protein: CASSYGGLYGYTF

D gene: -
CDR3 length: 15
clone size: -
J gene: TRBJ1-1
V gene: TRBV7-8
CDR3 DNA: TGTGCCAGCAGCTTAGCCGAAGGGATGTGGACTGAAGCTTTCTTT
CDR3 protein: CASSLAEGMWTEAFF

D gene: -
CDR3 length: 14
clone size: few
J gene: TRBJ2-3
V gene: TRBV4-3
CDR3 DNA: TGCGCCAGCAGCCGAGGGGGTGGGGCCGATACGCAGTATTTT
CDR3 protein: CASSRGGGADTQYF

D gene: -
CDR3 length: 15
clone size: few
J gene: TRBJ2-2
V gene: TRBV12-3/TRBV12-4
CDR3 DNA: TGTGCCAGCAGTTTTTCCACACCGAACACCGGGGAGCTGTTTTTT
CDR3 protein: CASSFSTPNTGELFF

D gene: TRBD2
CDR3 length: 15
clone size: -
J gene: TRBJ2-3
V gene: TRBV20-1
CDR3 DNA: TGCAGTGCTACCGGGACTAGCGGGGGGAAAGATACGCAGTATTTT
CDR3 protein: CSATGTSGGKDTQYF

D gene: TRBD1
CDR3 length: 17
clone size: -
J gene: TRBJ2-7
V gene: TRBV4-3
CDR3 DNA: TGCGCCAGCAGCCAACTTCACCGGGCAGGGGGTCGGGGCGAGCAGTACTTC
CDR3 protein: CASSQLHRAGGRGEQYF

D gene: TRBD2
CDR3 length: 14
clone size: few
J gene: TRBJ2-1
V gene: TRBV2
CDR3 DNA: TGTGCCAGCAGTGGTGGGAGGGTCCGGGATGAGCAGTTCTTC
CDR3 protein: CASSGGRVRDEQFF

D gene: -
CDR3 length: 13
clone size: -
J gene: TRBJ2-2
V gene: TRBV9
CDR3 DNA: TGTGCCAGCAAATTGGGGAACACCGGGGAGCTGTTTTTT
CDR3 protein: CASKLGNTGELFF

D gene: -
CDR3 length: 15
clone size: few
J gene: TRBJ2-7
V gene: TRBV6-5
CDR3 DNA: TGTGCCAGCAGTTACGCCAGGGGTGCTGCCTACGAGCAGTACTTC
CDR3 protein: CASSYARGAAYEQYF

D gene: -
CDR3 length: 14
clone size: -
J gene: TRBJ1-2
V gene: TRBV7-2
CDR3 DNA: TGTGCCAGCAGTCGCAGGGACGGGATTTATGGCTACACCTTC
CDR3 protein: CASSRRDGIYGYTF

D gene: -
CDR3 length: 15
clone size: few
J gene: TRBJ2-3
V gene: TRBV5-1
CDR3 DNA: TGCGCCAGCAGCTTGGCTCAGGGGTCCACAGATACGCAGTATTTT
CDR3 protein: CASSLAQGSTDTQYF

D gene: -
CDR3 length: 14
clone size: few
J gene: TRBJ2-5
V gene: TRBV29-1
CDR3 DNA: TGCAGCGTTGAAGATCAAAAGGATCGGGAGACCCAGTACTTC
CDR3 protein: CSVEDQKDRETQYF

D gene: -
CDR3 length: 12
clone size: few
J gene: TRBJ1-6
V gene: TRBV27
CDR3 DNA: TGTGCCAGCAGTTTAGGTAGCTCACCCCTCCACTTT
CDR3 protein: CASSLGSSPLHF

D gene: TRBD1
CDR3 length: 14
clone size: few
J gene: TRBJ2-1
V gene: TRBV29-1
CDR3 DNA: TGCAGCGTTGAAGGACAGGGAACCTACAATGAGCAGTTCTTC
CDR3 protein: CSVEGQGTYNEQFF

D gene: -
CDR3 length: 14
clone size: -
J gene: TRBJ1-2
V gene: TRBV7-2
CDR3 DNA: TGTGCCAGCAGCTTAGGAGGCCCATATTATGGCTACACCTTC
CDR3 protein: CASSLGGPYYGYTF

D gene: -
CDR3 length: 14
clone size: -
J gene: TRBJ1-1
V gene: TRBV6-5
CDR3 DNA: TGTGCCAGCAGCCTAACCGTGACAGACACTGAAGCTTTCTTT
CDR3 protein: CASSLTVTDTEAFF

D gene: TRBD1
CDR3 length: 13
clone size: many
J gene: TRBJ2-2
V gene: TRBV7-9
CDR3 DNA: TGTGCCAGCAGCGGGGACAGCACCGGGGAGCTGTTTTTT
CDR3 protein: CASSGDSTGELFF

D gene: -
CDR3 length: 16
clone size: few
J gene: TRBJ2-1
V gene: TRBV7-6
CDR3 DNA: TGTGCCAGCAGCTTATTTCGGGGCCGAACCTACAATGAGCAGTTCTTC
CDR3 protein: CASSLFRGRTYNEQFF

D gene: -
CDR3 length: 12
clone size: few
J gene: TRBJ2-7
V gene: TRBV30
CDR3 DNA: TGTGCCTGGAACGGGGGCGACTACGAGCAGTACTTC
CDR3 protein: CAWNGGDYEQYF

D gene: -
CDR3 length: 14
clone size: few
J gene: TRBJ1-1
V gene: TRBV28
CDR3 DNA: TGTGCCAGCAGTTTAGGGACCGGACGGAACGAAGCTTTCTTT
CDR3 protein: CASSLGTGRNEAFF

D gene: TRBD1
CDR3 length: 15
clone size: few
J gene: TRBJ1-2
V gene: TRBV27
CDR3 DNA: TGTGCCAGCAGATTCCGACAGGGTGTTGTCTATGGCTACACCTTC
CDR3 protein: CASRFRQGVVYGYTF